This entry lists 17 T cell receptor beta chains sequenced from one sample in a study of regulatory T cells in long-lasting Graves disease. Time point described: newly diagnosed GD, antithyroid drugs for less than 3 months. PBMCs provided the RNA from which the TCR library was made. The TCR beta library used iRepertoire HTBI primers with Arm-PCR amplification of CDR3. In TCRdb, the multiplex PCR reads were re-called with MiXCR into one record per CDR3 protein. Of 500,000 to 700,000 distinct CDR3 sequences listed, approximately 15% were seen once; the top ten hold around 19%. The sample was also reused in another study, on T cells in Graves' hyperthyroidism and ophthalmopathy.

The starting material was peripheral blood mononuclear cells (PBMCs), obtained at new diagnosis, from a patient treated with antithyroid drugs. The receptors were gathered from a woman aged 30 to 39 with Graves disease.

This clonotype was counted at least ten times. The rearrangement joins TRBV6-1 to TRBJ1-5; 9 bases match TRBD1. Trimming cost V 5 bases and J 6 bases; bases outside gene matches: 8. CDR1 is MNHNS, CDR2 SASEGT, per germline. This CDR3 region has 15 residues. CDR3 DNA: TGTGCCAGCAGTCTAGGGACAGGGACCGCTCAGCCCCAGCATTTT. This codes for CASSLGTGTAQPQHF.

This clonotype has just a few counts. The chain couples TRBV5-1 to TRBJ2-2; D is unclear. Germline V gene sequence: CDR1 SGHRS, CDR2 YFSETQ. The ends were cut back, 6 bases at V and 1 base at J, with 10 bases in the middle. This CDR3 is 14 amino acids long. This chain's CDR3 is CASKLAGNTGELFF. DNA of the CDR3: TGCGCCAGCAAATTAGCCGGGAACACCGGGGAGCTGTTTTTT.

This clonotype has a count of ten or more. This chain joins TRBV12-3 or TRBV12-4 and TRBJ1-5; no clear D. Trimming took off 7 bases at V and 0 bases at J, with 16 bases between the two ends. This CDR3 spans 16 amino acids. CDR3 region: CASTPASLSSNQPQHF. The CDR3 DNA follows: TGTGCCAGCACCCCGGCGTCCCTCTCTAGCAATCAGCCCCAGCATTTT.

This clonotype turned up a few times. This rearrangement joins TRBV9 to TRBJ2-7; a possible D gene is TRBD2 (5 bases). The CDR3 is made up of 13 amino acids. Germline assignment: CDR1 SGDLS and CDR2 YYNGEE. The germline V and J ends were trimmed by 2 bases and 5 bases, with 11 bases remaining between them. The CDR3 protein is CASSVGLADEQYF. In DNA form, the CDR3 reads TGTGCCAGCAGCGTGGGCCTAGCCGACGAGCAGTACTTC.

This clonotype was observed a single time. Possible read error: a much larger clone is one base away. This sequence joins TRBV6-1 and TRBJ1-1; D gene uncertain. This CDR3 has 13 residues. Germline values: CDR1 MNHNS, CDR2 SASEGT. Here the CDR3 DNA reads TGTGCCAGCATGAGGGTTATGAACGCTGAAGCTTTCTTT. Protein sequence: CASMRVMNAEAFF.

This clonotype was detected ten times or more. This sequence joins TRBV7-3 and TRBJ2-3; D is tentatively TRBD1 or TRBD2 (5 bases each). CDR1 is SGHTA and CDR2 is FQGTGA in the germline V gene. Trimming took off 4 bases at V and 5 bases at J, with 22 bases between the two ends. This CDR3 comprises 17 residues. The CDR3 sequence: CASSSSPGTPRLDTQYF. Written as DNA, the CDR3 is TGTGCCAGCAGCTCCAGCCCCGGGACCCCGAGGTTAGATACGCAGTATTTT.

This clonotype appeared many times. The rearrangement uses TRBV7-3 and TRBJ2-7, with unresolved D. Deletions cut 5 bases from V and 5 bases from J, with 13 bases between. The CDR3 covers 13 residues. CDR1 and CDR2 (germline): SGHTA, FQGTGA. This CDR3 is CASSPQDDHEQYF. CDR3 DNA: TGTGCCAGCAGCCCCCAGGACGACCACGAGCAGTACTTC.

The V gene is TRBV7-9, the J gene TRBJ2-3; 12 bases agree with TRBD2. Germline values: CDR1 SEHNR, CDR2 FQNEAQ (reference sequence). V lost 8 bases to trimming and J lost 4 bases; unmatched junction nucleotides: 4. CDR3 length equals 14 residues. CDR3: CASQTSGSADTQYF. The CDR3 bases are TGTGCCAGCCAGACTAGCGGGAGCGCAGATACGCAGTATTTT.

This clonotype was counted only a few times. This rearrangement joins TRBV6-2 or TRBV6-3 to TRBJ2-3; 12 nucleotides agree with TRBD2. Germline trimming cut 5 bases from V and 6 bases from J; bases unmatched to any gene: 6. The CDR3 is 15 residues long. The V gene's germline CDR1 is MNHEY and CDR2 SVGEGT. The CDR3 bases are TGTGCCAGCAGTGACATGACTAGCGGGAGCGATACGCAGTATTTT. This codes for CASSDMTSGSDTQYF.

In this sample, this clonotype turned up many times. For the CDR3, the DNA is TGTGCCAGCAGCTTAACGGGACGGACGAACACTGAAGCTTTCTTT. It encodes CASSLTGRTNTEAFF. The chain carries TRBV7-9 and TRBJ1-1; TRBD1 is a possible D gene (5 bases). V was shortened by 2 bases and J by 1 base, with 11 bases between the two germline ends. The CDR3 has 15 residues. The germline V gene has CDR1 SEHNR and CDR2 FQNEAQ (reference sequence). Variable domain in full (rest from reference TRBV7-9 and TRBJ1-1): DTGVSQNPRHKITKRGQNVTFRCDPISEHNRLYWYRQTLGQGPEFLTYFQNEAQLEKSRLLSDRFSAERPKGSFSTLEIQRTEQGDSAMYLCASSLTGRTNTEAFFGQGTRLTVV.

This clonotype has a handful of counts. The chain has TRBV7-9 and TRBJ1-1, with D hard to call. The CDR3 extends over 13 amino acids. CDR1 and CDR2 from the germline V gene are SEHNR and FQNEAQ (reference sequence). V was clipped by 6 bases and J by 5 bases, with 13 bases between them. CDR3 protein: CASRKGVGTEAFF. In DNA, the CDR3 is TGTGCCAGCAGGAAGGGTGTCGGTACTGAAGCTTTCTTT.

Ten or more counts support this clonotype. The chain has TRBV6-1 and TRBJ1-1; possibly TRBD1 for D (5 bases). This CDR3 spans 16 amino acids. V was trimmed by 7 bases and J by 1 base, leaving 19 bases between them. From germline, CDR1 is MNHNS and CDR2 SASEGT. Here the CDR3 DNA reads TGTGCCAGCAACACATACCGGGGAGGGGCGAACACTGAAGCTTTCTTT. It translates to CASNTYRGGANTEAFF.

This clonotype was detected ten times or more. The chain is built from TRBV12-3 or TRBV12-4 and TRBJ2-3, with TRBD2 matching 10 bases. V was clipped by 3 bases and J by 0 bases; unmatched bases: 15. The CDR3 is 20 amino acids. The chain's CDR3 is CASSFGPRTGTSDSTDTQYF. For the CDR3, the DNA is TGTGCCAGCAGTTTTGGCCCCAGGACCGGGACTAGCGACAGCACAGATACGCAGTATTTT.

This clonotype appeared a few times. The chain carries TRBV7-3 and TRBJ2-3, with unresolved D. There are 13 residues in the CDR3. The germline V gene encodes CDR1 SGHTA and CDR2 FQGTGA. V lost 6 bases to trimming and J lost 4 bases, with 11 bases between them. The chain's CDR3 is CASSTQPADTQYF. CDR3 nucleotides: TGTGCCAGCAGTACCCAGCCAGCAGATACGCAGTATTTT.

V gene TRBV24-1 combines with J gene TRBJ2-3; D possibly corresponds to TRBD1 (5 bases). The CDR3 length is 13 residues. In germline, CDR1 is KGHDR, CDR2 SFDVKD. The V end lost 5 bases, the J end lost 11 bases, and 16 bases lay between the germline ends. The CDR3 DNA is TGTGCCACCAGTGGTGACAGCGACGGTATGCAGTATTTT. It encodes CATSGDSDGMQYF.

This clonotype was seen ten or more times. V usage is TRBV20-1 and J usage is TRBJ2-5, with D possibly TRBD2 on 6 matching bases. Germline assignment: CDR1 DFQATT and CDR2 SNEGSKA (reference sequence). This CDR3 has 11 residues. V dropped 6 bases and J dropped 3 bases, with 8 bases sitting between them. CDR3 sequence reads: CSAEREETQYF. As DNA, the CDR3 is TGCAGTGCAGAGCGGGAAGAGACCCAGTACTTC.

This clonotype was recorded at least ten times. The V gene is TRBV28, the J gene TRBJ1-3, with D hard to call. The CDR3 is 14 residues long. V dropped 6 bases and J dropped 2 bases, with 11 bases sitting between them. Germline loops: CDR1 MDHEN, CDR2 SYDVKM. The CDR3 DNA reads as TGTGCCAGCAGCCTCCACGTAACTGGAAACACCATATATTTT. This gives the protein CASSLHVTGNTIYF.